These 17 T cell receptor beta chains share one sample of origin, sequenced in a study of cytomegalovirus exposure and HLA in healthy donors. The PCR ran on 60 Vbeta and 13 Jbeta primers. The table came from immunoSEQ multiplex PCR; TCRdb's copy has only in-frame clones and leaves some out. The data hold some 110,000 clones, with roughly 80% observed a single time. Input material: PBMCs. The receptors originated from a man aged 50-59 years in good health and CMV-seronegative.

The rearrangement joins TRBV5-4 to TRBJ2-2, with 8 bases aligning to TRBD2. The V gene end was trimmed by 1 base and the J gene end by 6 bases; junction bases not matched to a gene: 8. The CDR3 length is 16 residues. Per germline, CDR1 SGHNT and CDR2 YYREEE (reference sequence). Here the CDR3 reads CASSLYAGGISGELFF. The CDR3 DNA sequence: TGTGCCAGCAGCTTGTATGCGGGGGGCATATCCGGGGAGCTGTTTTTT.

The chain combines TRBV4-1 with TRBJ1-5; TRBD1 is a possible D gene (5 bases). Germline CDR1 MGHRA, CDR2 YSYEKL. The CDR3 length is 14 residues. V was shortened by 0 bases and J by 2 bases, with 5 bases between the two germline ends. As DNA, the CDR3 is TGCGCCAGCAGCCAAGACAGGGGCAATCAGCCCCAGCATTTT. Its protein product is CASSQDRGNQPQHF.

The chain couples TRBV18 to TRBJ1-5; D is unresolved. V was clipped by 2 bases and J by 3 bases, with 14 bases between them. Germline V CDR1 and CDR2: KGHSH, LQKENI. This CDR3 is built from 16 residues. The chain's CDR3 is CASSPRPSDNNQPQHF. For the CDR3, the DNA is TGTGCCAGCTCACCAAGACCTTCCGACAACAATCAGCCCCAGCATTTT.

This clone appeared a few times. This chain joins TRBV18 and TRBJ1-1; a possible D gene is TRBD1 (5 bases). This CDR3 spans 12 amino acids. Germline lookup yields CDR1 KGHSH and CDR2 LQKENI. Trimming pared 2 bases from V and 4 bases from J, leaving 5 bases between. CDR3 nucleotide sequence: TGTGCCAGCTCACCAGGGGCCACTGAAGCTTTCTTT. As protein: CASSPGATEAFF.

Only one count was recorded for this clone. The V and J genes are TRBV27 and TRBJ2-3; TRBD2 agrees at 9 bases. The V gene's germline CDR1 is MNHEY and CDR2 SMNVEV (reference sequence). This CDR3 region has 17 residues. V shed 4 bases and J 4 bases; nucleotides not matched to a gene: 12. The CDR3 loop reads CASSSPRASGVPDTQYF. Here the CDR3 DNA reads TGTGCCAGCAGTTCGCCCAGAGCTAGCGGGGTACCAGATACGCAGTATTTT.

This chain links TRBV5-1 with TRBJ1-3, with a tentative D call TRBD1 (5 bases). V was clipped by 1 base and J by 8 bases, with 16 bases between them. Germline V CDR1 and CDR2: SGHRS, YFSETQ. This CDR3 is 15 amino acids long. The chain's CDR3 is CASSLLFGSRDTIYF. CDR3 in DNA: TGCGCCAGCAGCTTGCTCTTCGGCAGCAGGGACACCATATATTTT.

The chain uses TRBV10-3 and TRBJ1-5; 8 bases map to TRBD1. V lost 8 bases, J lost 7 bases, and 7 bases stayed unmatched. CDR3 size: 13 residues. Germline V gene sequence: CDR1 ENHRY, CDR2 SYGVKD. Here the CDR3 DNA reads TGTGCCATCTCTGTGCAGGGGGCACAGCCCCAGCATTTT. It encodes CAISVQGAQPQHF.

V usage is TRBV14 and J usage is TRBJ2-5; no firm D call. The CDR3 is made up of 14 amino acids. Germline V lookup: CDR1 SGHDN, CDR2 FVKESK. The V and J ends lost 0 bases and 4 bases respectively, with 9 bases between them. The CDR3 DNA sequence: TGTGCCAGCAGCCAAGATAATAGCAGAGAGACCCAGTACTTC. It specifies CASSQDNSRETQYF.

V and J are TRBV5-4 and TRBJ2-3; 8 bases fit TRBD2. V dropped 4 bases and J dropped 1; count of bases not matched to a gene: 14. This CDR3 is 18 amino acids long. CDR1 is SGHNT and CDR2 is YYREEE in the germline V gene (reference sequence). CDR3 region: CASSGWLKGRGGTDTQYF. As DNA, the CDR3 is TGTGCCAGCAGCGGGTGGTTAAAGGGGCGGGGGGGCACAGATACGCAGTATTTT.

The V and J genes are TRBV19 and TRBJ1-1; D may be TRBD1 (6 bases). Trimming stripped 1 base from V and 4 bases from J, with 10 bases between. Germline V gives CDR1 LNHDA, CDR2 SQIVND (reference sequence). The CDR3 contains 14 residues. The CDR3 DNA sequence: TGTGCCAGTAGTATAGCAGGGGAATTCACTGAAGCTTTCTTT. Protein: CASSIAGEFTEAFF.

This rearrangement joins TRBV7-2 to TRBJ2-5; a weak D match, TRBD1 (5 bases). V dropped 7 bases and J dropped 3 bases, with 18 bases sitting between them. This CDR3 spans 15 amino acids. Germline V gene data show CDR1 as SGHTA and CDR2 as FQGNSA. The CDR3: CASTPRGGAEETQYF. CDR3 bases: TGTGCCAGCACCCCAAGGGGTGGGGCGGAAGAGACCCAGTACTTC.

V usage is TRBV7-9 and J usage is TRBJ2-7, with a weak D call TRBD2 (6 bases). The germline V gene encodes CDR1 SEHNR and CDR2 FQNEAQ (reference sequence). CDR3 length equals 14 residues. The CDR3 DNA sequence: TGTTCCAGCAGCTTAGGGCGGGGAGCCTACGAGCAGTACGTC. It translates to CSSSLGRGAYEQYV.

V gene TRBV28 combines with J gene TRBJ2-5, with 12 bases aligning to TRBD2. The junction had 7 bases not matched to a gene; V was cut back by 6 bases and J by 5 bases. This CDR3 has 15 residues. Germline V gene lookup returns CDR1 MDHEN and CDR2 SYDVKM. CDR3 loop: CASRLPSGGAETQYF. As DNA, the CDR3 is TGTGCCAGCAGGCTTCCTAGCGGGGGGGCGGAGACCCAGTACTTC. Full variable domain (rest looked up from reference TRBV28 and TRBJ2-5): DVKVTQSSRYLVKRTGEKVFLECVQDMDHENMFWYRQDPGLGLRLIYFSYDVKMKEKGDIPEGYSVSREKKERFSLILESASTNQTSMYLCASRLPSGGAETQYFGPGTRLLVL.

The V and J genes are TRBV5-1 and TRBJ2-2; unclear D gene. V dropped 2 bases and J dropped 8 bases, with 4 bases sitting between them. The CDR3 runs to 11 residues. CDR1 and CDR2 from the germline V gene are SGHRS and YFSETQ. For the CDR3, the DNA is TGCGCCAGCAGCTTATCTGGGGAGCTGTTTTTT. Protein product: CASSLSGELFF.

V usage is TRBV4-3 and J usage is TRBJ1-1; tentatively, D is TRBD1 (5 bases). The V end lost 3 bases, the J end lost 1 base, and 9 bases lay between the germline ends. The V gene's germline CDR1 is LGHNA and CDR2 YSLEER. The CDR3 is 14 amino acids. CDR3 DNA: TGCGCCAGCAGCCAGGGCGACAGGAACACTGAAGCTTTCTTT. Encoded protein: CASSQGDRNTEAFF.

The V call is TRBV7-9, the J call TRBJ2-4; the match to TRBD1 covers 7 bases. The V gene end was trimmed by 4 bases and the J gene end by 9 bases; junction bases not matched to a gene: 15. This CDR3 region has 16 residues. Per the germline V gene, CDR1 is SEHNR and CDR2 is FQNEAQ (reference sequence). The CDR3 region has the DNA TGTGCCAGCAGCTCCACAGGGGTAGGCGGGTTCGGCATTCAGTACTTC. It translates to CASSSTGVGGFGIQYF.

This clone was recorded once. The CDR3 sequence is CASRGHSGNTIYF. DNA for the CDR3: TGTGCCAGCAGGGGACACTCTGGAAACACCATATATTTT. The chain couples TRBV6-1 to TRBJ1-3; D is perhaps TRBD1 (6 bases). Germline V gene sequence: CDR1 MNHNS, CDR2 SASEGT. The CDR3 runs 13 residues. Trimming removed 6 bases at V and 0 bases at J, with 6 bases between.